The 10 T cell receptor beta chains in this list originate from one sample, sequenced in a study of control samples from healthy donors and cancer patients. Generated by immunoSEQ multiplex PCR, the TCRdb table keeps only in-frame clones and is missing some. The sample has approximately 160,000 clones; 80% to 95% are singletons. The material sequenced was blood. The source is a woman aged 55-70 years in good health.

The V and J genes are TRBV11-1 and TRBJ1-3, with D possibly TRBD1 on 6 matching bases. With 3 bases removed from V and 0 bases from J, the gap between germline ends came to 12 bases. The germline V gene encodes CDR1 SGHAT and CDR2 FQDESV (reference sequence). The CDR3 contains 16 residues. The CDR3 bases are TGTGCCAGCAGCTTCGGGACACAATACTCTGGAAACACCATATATTTT. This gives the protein CASSFGTQYSGNTIYF.

Here the CDR3 DNA reads TGTGCCAGCAGCCTTCCCGGACAGAGGGGAAACACCATATATTTT. This encodes CASSLPGQRGNTIYF. The rearrangement links TRBV4-2 to TRBJ1-3, with a tentative D call TRBD1 (6 bases). The germline V and J ends were trimmed by 4 bases and 4 bases, with 14 bases remaining between them. Germline V gene data show CDR1 as LGHNA and CDR2 as YNFKEQ. This CDR3 comprises 15 residues.

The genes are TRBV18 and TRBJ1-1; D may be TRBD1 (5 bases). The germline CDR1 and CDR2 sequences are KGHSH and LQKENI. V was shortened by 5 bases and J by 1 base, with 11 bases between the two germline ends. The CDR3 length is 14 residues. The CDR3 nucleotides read TGTGCCAGCTCATCAACAGGAAAGAACACTGAAGCTTTCTTT. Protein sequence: CASSSTGKNTEAFF.

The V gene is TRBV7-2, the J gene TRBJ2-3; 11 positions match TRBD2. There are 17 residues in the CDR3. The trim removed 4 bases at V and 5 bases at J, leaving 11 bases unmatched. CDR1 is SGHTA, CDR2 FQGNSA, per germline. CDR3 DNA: TGTGCCAGCAGCTCCCTCTCCTATAGCGGGGGGGGAGATACGCAGTATTTT. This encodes CASSSLSYSGGGDTQYF.

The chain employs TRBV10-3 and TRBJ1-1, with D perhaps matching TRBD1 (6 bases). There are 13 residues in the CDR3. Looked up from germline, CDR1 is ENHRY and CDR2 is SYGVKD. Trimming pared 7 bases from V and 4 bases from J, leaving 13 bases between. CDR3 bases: TGTGCCATCACCCTAGGAGGGGGCACTGAAGCTTTCTTT. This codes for CAITLGGGTEAFF.

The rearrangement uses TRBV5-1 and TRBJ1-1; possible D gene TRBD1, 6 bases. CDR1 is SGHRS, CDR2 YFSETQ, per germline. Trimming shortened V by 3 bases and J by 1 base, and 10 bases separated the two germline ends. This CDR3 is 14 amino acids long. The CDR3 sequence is CASSWETGNTEAFF. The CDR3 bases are TGCGCCAGCAGCTGGGAGACAGGGAACACTGAAGCTTTCTTT.

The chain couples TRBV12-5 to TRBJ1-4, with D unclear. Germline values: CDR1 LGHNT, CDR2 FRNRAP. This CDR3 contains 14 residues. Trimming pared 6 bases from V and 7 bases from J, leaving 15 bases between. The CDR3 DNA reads TGTGCTAGTGGGCCCACCTCGGGGAGTGAAAAACTGTTTTTT. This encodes CASGPTSGSEKLFF.

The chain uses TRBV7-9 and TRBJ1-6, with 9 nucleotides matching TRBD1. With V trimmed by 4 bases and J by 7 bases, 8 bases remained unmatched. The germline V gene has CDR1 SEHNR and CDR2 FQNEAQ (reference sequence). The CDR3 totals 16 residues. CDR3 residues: CASSSALGTGNSPLHF. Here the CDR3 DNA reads TGTGCCAGCAGCTCCGCTCTCGGGACAGGGAATTCACCCCTCCACTTT.

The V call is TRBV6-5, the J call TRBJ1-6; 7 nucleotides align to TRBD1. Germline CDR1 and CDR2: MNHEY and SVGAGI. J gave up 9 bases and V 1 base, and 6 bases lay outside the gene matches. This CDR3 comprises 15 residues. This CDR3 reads CASSYLGTESSPLHF. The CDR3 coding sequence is TGTGCCAGCAGTTACTTGGGGACAGAATCTTCACCCCTCCACTTT.

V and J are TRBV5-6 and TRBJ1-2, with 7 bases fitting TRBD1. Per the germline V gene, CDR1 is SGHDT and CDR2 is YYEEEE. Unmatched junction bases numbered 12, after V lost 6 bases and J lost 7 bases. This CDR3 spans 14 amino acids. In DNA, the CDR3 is TGTGCCAGCACCAGCACAGGGGACGAGGGTGGCTACACCTTC. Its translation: CASTSTGDEGGYTF. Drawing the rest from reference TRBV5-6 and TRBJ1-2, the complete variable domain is DAGVTQSPTHLIKTRGQQVTLRCSPKSGHDTVSWYQQALGQGPQFIFQYYEEEERQRGNFPDRFSGHQFPNYSSELNVNALLLGDSALYLCASTSTGDEGGYTFGSGTRLTVV.